Following are 30 T cell receptor beta chains from one sample sequenced in a study of T cells in Graves' hyperthyroidism and ophthalmopathy. Using RNA transcripts as the source, TCR beta CDR3 regions were amplified. In the first-round RT-PCR of the TCR CDR3, the HTBI primer set was used. TCRdb called the multiplex PCR reads again in MiXCR, with one record for every CDR3 protein. The sample lists about 570,000 distinct CDR3 sequences; 35% to 55% were seen once. The source material was peripheral blood or thyroid tissue (not recorded which). These receptors were collected from an adult woman with Graves' disease, either hyperthyroidism or ophthalmopathy (not recorded which).

The chain has TRBV19 and TRBJ2-7, with TRBD2 matching over 7 bases. J gave up 1 base and V 4 bases, and 10 bases lay outside the gene matches. Germline CDR1 LNHDA, CDR2 SQIVND (reference sequence). CDR3 size: 16 residues. The CDR3 spells CASSTRSGAISYEQYF. DNA for the CDR3: TGTGCCAGTAGTACGCGAAGCGGGGCCATTTCCTACGAGCAGTACTTC.

The chain carries TRBV7-8 and TRBJ1-5; no firm D call. The V and J ends lost 5 bases and 6 bases respectively, with 14 bases between them. The CDR3 runs 14 residues. The germline V gene encodes CDR1 SGHVS and CDR2 FQNEAQ. The CDR3 DNA is TGTGCCAGCAGCCCAACTTCGGTCGGTCAGCCCCAGCATTTT. The encoded protein is CASSPTSVGQPQHF.

This clonotype came up many times. Here the CDR3 reads CASRLLLTGELFF. The CDR3 nucleotides read TGTGCCAGCCGATTATTGTTGACCGGGGAGCTGTTTTTT. The chain employs TRBV6-1 and TRBJ2-2; D unclear. V lost 8 bases and J lost 5, with 12 bases in between. Germline CDR1 reads MNHNS; CDR2 reads SASEGT. There are 13 residues in the CDR3.

The chain couples TRBV20-1 to TRBJ2-7; D is possibly TRBD1 (6 bases). The length of the CDR3 is 14 residues. The V end lost 6 bases, the J end lost 5 bases, and 20 bases lay between the germline ends. CDR1 and CDR2 (germline): DFQATT, SNEGSKA (reference sequence). CDR3 region: CSAKKQGRGDEQYF. Here the CDR3 DNA reads TGCAGTGCCAAAAAACAGGGTCGAGGGGACGAGCAGTACTTC.

J is TRBJ2-5 and V is TRBV20-1, with TRBD1 matching 7 bases. V gave up 5 bases and J gave up 9 bases; unmatched junction bases: 12. Germline CDR1 and CDR2: DFQATT and SNEGSKA (reference sequence). There are 13 residues in the CDR3. The CDR3 sequence: CSAPGQLNQPQYF. The CDR3 DNA follows: TGCAGTGCTCCGGGACAGTTGAATCAGCCCCAGTACTTC.

This clonotype was found once. A read error may produce the germline difference seen at one junction end. The chain links TRBV15 to TRBJ2-7, with D possibly being TRBD2 (7 bases). There are 17 residues in the CDR3. Germline CDR1 is LNHNV and CDR2 is YYDKDF (reference sequence). Written as DNA, the CDR3 is TGTGCCACCAGCAGTGGGGGGGGGCGGAGGCCTGGGGCCGAGAAGTACTTC. This codes for CATSSGGGRRPGAEKYF. Full variable domain (rest looked up from reference TRBV15 and TRBJ2-7): DAMVIQNPRYQVTQFGKPVTLSCSQTLNHNVMYWYQQKSSQAPKLLFHYYDKDFNNEADTPDNFQSRRPNTSFCFLDIRSPGLGDTAMYLCATSSGGGRRPGAEKYFGPGTRLTVT.

This clonotype was detected ten times or more. V gene TRBV5-1 combines with J gene TRBJ2-6; 10 nucleotides agree with TRBD1. With 5 bases clipped from V and 1 base from J, the junction kept 9 bases outside the gene matches. Germline V CDR1 and CDR2: SGHRS, YFSETQ. The CDR3 covers 18 residues. The CDR3 is CASSSGTGVLSGANVLTF. CDR3 coding DNA: TGCGCCAGCAGTTCCGGGACAGGGGTCCTATCTGGGGCCAACGTCCTGACTTTC. Full variable domain (missing parts from reference TRBV5-1 and TRBJ2-6): KAGVTQTPRYLIKTRGQQVTLSCSPISGHRSVSWYQQTPGQGLQFLFEYFSETQRNKGNFPGRFSGRQFSNSRSEMNVSTLELGDSALYLCASSSGTGVLSGANVLTFGAGSRLTVL.

This clonotype was picked up a small number of times. This chain joins TRBV24-1 and TRBJ2-3, with D possibly TRBD2 on 5 matching bases. The CDR3 totals 19 residues. V was clipped by 0 bases and J by 1 base, with 19 bases between them. From germline, CDR1 is KGHDR and CDR2 SFDVKD. The CDR3 DNA is TGTGCCACCAGTGATTTGTCAGTGGGGAGAACGAAAGGCACAGATACGCAGTATTTT. It codes for CATSDLSVGRTKGTDTQYF.

Only one count was recorded for this clonotype. J is TRBJ1-1 and V is TRBV29-1; 9 bases fit TRBD1. CDR1 and CDR2 from the germline V gene are SQVTM and ANQGSEA. The CDR3 contains 14 residues. The CDR3 sequence: CSGQGLELNTEAFF. The CDR3 DNA is TGCAGTGGACAGGGGCTCGAATTGAACACTGAAGCTTTCTTT.

The rearrangement links TRBV7-9 to TRBJ1-3; 7 bases map to TRBD1. CDR3 length: 15 amino acids. Germline values: CDR1 SEHNR, CDR2 FQNEAQ (reference sequence). V gave up 2 bases and J gave up 7 bases; unmatched junction bases: 8. The CDR3 region is CASSLRVGGVNTIYF. DNA for the CDR3: TGTGCCAGCAGCTTACGGGTAGGGGGCGTCAACACCATATATTTT. The full variable domain, its missing parts supplied by reference TRBV7-9 and TRBJ1-3, is DTGVSQNPRHKITKRGQNVTFRCDPISEHNRLYWYRQTLGQGPEFLTYFQNEAQLEKSRLLSDRFSAERPKGSFSTLEIQRTEQGDSAMYLCASSLRVGGVNTIYFGEGSWLTVV.

The chain joins TRBV2 to TRBJ1-2, with D possibly being TRBD1 (5 bases). The V gene lost 4 bases and the J gene lost 8 bases, with 20 bases spanning the gap. The CDR3 is made up of 15 amino acids. Germline-derived CDR1 and CDR2 are SNHLY and FYNNEI. CDR3 amino acids: CASSASRRGLGGYTF. The CDR3 nucleotides read TGTGCCAGCAGTGCATCCCGTAGGGGTTTAGGCGGCTACACCTTC.

The sample holds many counts of this clonotype. V gene TRBV6-6 combines with J gene TRBJ2-7, with 7 bases identical to TRBD1. Germline V gene lookup returns CDR1 MNHNY and CDR2 SVGAGI (reference sequence). Trimming removed 0 bases from V and 2 bases from J; junction bases left unmatched: 4. The CDR3 consists of 15 residues. The CDR3: CASSYSIQGTYEQYF. DNA of the CDR3: TGTGCCAGCAGTTACTCGATACAGGGGACCTACGAGCAGTACTTC.

This clonotype was seen more than once but under ten times. One base away lies a much larger clone, so this may be a sequencing read error. The chain carries TRBV9 and TRBJ1-1, with a possible D match to TRBD1 (5 bases). Germline CDR1 is SGDLS and CDR2 is YYNGEE. CDR3 length equals 14 residues. V lost 4 bases and J lost 1, with 11 bases in between. CDR3 nucleotides: TGTGCCAGCAGCCGAGATACAGGGAACACTGAAGCTTTCTTT. Protein sequence: CASSRDTGNTEAFF.

This chain connects TRBV19 to TRBJ1-1, with D possibly TRBD1 on 5 matching bases. The V gene's germline CDR1 is LNHDA and CDR2 SQIVND (reference sequence). Trimming removed 4 bases at V and 6 bases at J, with 12 bases between. This CDR3 has 13 amino acids. In nucleotides, the CDR3 is TGTGCCAGTAGTACGACAGACGCGGCTGAAGCTTTCTTT. This sequence encodes CASSTTDAAEAFF.

This clonotype was recorded at least ten times. The J gene is TRBJ1-1, the V gene TRBV10-3; 7 nucleotides align to TRBD1. J gave up 4 bases and V 3 bases, and 8 bases lay outside the gene matches. CDR3 length: 15 residues. CDR1 and CDR2 from the germline V gene are ENHRY and SYGVKD. The DNA of the CDR3 is TGTGCCATCAGTGACATTTCAGGGGGGGTCACTGAAGCTTTCTTT. It yields the protein CAISDISGGVTEAFF.

The V call is TRBV12-3 or TRBV12-4, the J call TRBJ1-2, with 9 nucleotides matching TRBD1. The CDR3 sequence is 16 residues long. The V and J ends lost 4 bases and 2 bases, in that order; junction bases with no gene match: 8. Written as DNA, the CDR3 is TGTGCCAGCAGTTGGCCGGGACAGGGACCCAACTATGGCTACACCTTC. This codes for CASSWPGQGPNYGYTF.

This clonotype was recorded at least ten times. The chain couples TRBV6-6 to TRBJ2-5; 12 bases agree with TRBD2. CDR1 is MNHNY and CDR2 is SVGAGI in the germline V gene (reference sequence). J gave up 3 bases and V 0 bases, and 5 bases lay outside the gene matches. CDR3 size: 17 residues. CDR3 amino acids: CASSYSGLAGREETQYF. The CDR3 coding sequence is TGTGCCAGCAGTTACTCCGGACTAGCGGGACGAGAAGAGACCCAGTACTTC.

This clonotype showed up just a few times. This chain connects TRBV29-1 to TRBJ1-1, with 7 bases fitting TRBD1. The CDR3 consists of 12 residues. The germline gives CDR1 SQVTM, CDR2 ANQGSEA. With V trimmed by 6 bases and J by 7 bases, 8 bases remained unmatched. The CDR3 loop reads CSVDRTTGEAFF. Written as DNA, the CDR3 is TGCAGCGTGGACAGGACAACGGGTGAAGCTTTCTTT.

This clonotype was recorded at least ten times. This chain links TRBV9 with TRBJ2-7, with a possible D match to TRBD2 (6 bases). In germline, CDR1 is SGDLS, CDR2 YYNGEE. There are 13 residues in the CDR3. V shed 7 bases and J shed 0 bases, with 11 bases lying between them. This CDR3 is CASGGSASYEQYF. The CDR3 nucleotides are TGTGCCAGCGGGGGGTCAGCCTCCTACGAGCAGTACTTC.

This clonotype was observed many times. The chain links TRBV11-2 to TRBJ2-7; D is uncertain. Germline CDR1 and CDR2: SGHAT and FQNNGV. The V and J ends lost 1 base and 6 bases respectively, with 7 bases between them. The CDR3 length is 12 residues. The CDR3 sequence is CASSLGLAEQYF. The CDR3 DNA is TGTGCCAGCAGCTTAGGGTTAGCCGAGCAGTACTTC.

This chain connects TRBV20-1 to TRBJ2-5; TRBD1 agrees at 8 bases. Trimming cost V 3 bases and J 7 bases; bases outside gene matches: 4. From germline, CDR1 is DFQATT and CDR2 SNEGSKA (reference sequence). This CDR3 has 12 residues. The CDR3 loop is CSARLTGVTQYF. Here the CDR3 DNA reads TGCAGTGCTAGGCTGACAGGGGTGACCCAGTACTTC.

This clonotype was found many times. The chain is built from TRBV7-2 and TRBJ2-5; the match to TRBD2 covers 8 bases. The V and J ends lost 5 bases and 5 bases, in that order; junction bases with no gene match: 10. Germline lookup yields CDR1 SGHTA and CDR2 FQGNSA. This CDR3 comprises 15 residues. The CDR3 spells CASSSGSGAGETQYF. CDR3 sequence (DNA): TGTGCCAGCAGCAGCGGGAGTGGGGCTGGGGAGACCCAGTACTTC. The full variable domain, in which reference TRBV7-2 and TRBJ2-5 provide the parts outside the CDR3, is GAGVSQSPSNKVTEKGKDVELRCDPISGHTALYWYRQSLGQGLEFLIYFQGNSAPDKSGLPSDRFSAERTGGSVSTLTIQRTQQEDSAVYLCASSSGSGAGETQYFGPGTRLLVL.

This rearrangement joins TRBV24-1 to TRBJ1-2, with 10 bases aligning to TRBD1. This CDR3 is built from 14 residues. Germline loops: CDR1 KGHDR, CDR2 SFDVKD. J was trimmed by 2 bases and V by 7 bases; bases with no gene match: 3. The CDR3 is CATSQGQGNYGYTF. The CDR3 DNA is TGTGCCACCAGCCAGGGACAGGGGAACTATGGCTACACCTTC.

This clonotype has a count of ten or more. The gene calls are TRBV5-5 and TRBJ2-7; TRBD1 agrees at 7 bases. The V and J ends lost 3 bases and 0 bases, in that order; junction bases with no gene match: 12. This CDR3 has 17 residues. CDR1 is SGHKS, CDR2 YYEKEE, per germline (reference sequence). The CDR3 is CASSWTTGQPISYEQYF. As DNA, the CDR3 is TGTGCCAGCAGCTGGACCACGGGACAGCCCATCTCCTACGAGCAGTACTTC.

This clonotype has ten or more counts. A junction end diverges from the germline sequence, so it may reflect a read error. This rearrangement joins TRBV7-9 to TRBJ2-7; D remains unclear. The CDR3 is 14 residues long. CDR1 SEHNR and CDR2 FQNEAQ come from the germline V gene (reference sequence). Here the CDR3 reads CASSSYTLSSEQYF. CDR3 DNA sequence: TGTGCCAGCAGCTCGTATACTCTATCCTCCGAGCAGTACTTC.

J is TRBJ2-1 and V is TRBV2, with 9 bases fitting TRBD2. V was clipped by 6 bases and J by 5 bases; unmatched bases: 11. The CDR3 has 16 amino acids. CDR1 is SNHLY, CDR2 FYNNEI, per germline. CDR3 protein: CASRYRSGSGDNEQFF. In DNA, the CDR3 is TGTGCCAGCAGGTATCGTAGCGGGAGTGGAGACAATGAGCAGTTCTTC. Based on the CDR3 plus reference TRBV2 and TRBJ2-1, the full variable domain is EPEVTQTPSHQVTQMGQEVILRCVPISNHLYFYWYRQILGQKVEFLVSFYNNEISEKSEIFDDQFSVERPDGSNFTLKIRSTKLEDSAMYFCASRYRSGSGDNEQFFGPGTRLTVL.

In this sample, this clonotype turned up a few times. The chain uses TRBV12-3 or TRBV12-4 and TRBJ1-1, with 7 bases matching TRBD1. The ends lost 1 base at V and 7 bases at J; junction bases unmatched: 3. The CDR3 spans 13 residues. CDR3 nucleotides: TGTGCCAGCAGTTTAGAACGACAGGGTGAAGCTTTCTTT. Residues: CASSLERQGEAFF.

To note about this clonotype: The CDR3 end shows no conserved phenylalanine or tryptophan, and so a read error is likely. For the CDR3, the DNA is TGTGCCAGCAACATGGGAAACCACACCGGGGAGCTGTTTTTG. As protein: CASNMGNHTGELFL. The chain links TRBV7-2 to TRBJ2-2; D uncertain. Germline V gives CDR1 SGHTA, CDR2 FQGNSA. The CDR3 length is 14 residues. V was clipped by 7 bases and J by 3 bases, with 12 bases between them.

This clonotype was recorded many times. The chain is built from TRBV7-9 and TRBJ2-7; D remains ambiguous. The germline gives CDR1 SEHNR, CDR2 FQNEAQ (reference sequence). The CDR3 has 13 amino acids. V lost 4 bases, J lost 3 bases, and 10 bases lay in between. The CDR3 is CASSYSGLYEQYF. The CDR3 DNA reads as TGTGCCAGCAGCTACTCGGGTCTCTACGAGCAGTACTTC.

The chain carries TRBV20-1 and TRBJ1-1, with no clear D. The CDR3 runs 15 residues. Germline V CDR1 and CDR2: DFQATT, SNEGSKA (reference sequence). V was shortened by 5 bases and J by 5 bases, with 21 bases between the two germline ends. The CDR3 sequence is CSAPDGLTGETEAFF. Here the CDR3 DNA reads TGCAGTGCTCCGGACGGCTTGACCGGGGAAACTGAAGCTTTCTTT.